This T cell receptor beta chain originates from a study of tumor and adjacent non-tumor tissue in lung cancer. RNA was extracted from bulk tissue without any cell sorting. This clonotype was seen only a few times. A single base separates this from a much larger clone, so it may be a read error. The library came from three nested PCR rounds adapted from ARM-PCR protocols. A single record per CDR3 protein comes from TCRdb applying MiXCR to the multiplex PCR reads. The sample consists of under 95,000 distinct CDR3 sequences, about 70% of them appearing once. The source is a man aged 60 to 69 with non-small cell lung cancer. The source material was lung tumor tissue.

DNA of the CDR3: TGCAGTGTTTACAGTGGCTATGGCTACACCTTC. This gives the protein CSVYSGYGYTF. This sequence joins TRBV20-1 and TRBJ1-2; no firm D call. Germline values: CDR1 DFQATT, CDR2 SNEGSKA (reference sequence). The ends were cut back, 7 bases at V and 4 bases at J, with 10 bases in the middle. This CDR3 is 11 amino acids long.